Each of the 24 T cell receptor beta chains below was sequenced from the same sample in a study of T cells after yellow fever vaccination. A single record per CDR3 protein comes from TCRdb applying MiXCR to the 5' RACE reads. Among a few hundred thousand distinct CDR3 sequences, less than 9.5% were seen once, and the ten largest hold approximately 3.5%. This sample comprised CD4+ T cells sorted from PBMCs, obtained 5 days after the yellow fever booster vaccination. All receptors derive from a man between 18 and 29 years old who received the YFV17D yellow fever vaccine.

V usage is TRBV12-3 or TRBV12-4 and J usage is TRBJ2-2; D possibly matches TRBD1 or TRBD2 (6 bases each). V gave up 10 bases and J gave up 4 bases, with 19 bases separating them. This CDR3 is 15 amino acids long. The CDR3 loop is CAISPGRGRTGELFF. CDR3 nucleotides: TGTGCCATCTCTCCCGGTCGGGGGCGCACCGGGGAGCTGTTTTTT.

This sequence joins TRBV6-2 or TRBV6-3 and TRBJ2-7; D perhaps matches TRBD2 (6 bases). V was clipped by 2 bases and J by 4 bases, with 15 bases between them. The germline CDR1 and CDR2 sequences are MNHEY and SVGEGT. The CDR3 runs 15 residues. CDR3 residues: CASSYGPGGTYEQYF. CDR3 bases: TGTGCCAGCAGTTACGGACCCGGGGGAACTTACGAGCAGTACTTC.

This clonotype was picked up a small number of times. V gene TRBV6-6 combines with J gene TRBJ1-5; perhaps TRBD1 as D (5 bases). CDR1 is MNHNY, CDR2 SVGAGI, per germline (reference sequence). This CDR3 contains 16 residues. The V end lost 8 bases, the J end lost 3 bases, and 20 bases lay between the germline ends. CDR3 in DNA: TGTGCCAGCCAAAGGAGGGGCAGGTGGTACAATCAGCCCCAGCATTTT. Translating gives CASQRRGRWYNQPQHF.

This clonotype was recorded many times. The chain is built from TRBV2 and TRBJ2-7; TRBD1 might be the D (6 bases). V was pared by 6 bases and J by 5 bases, with 14 bases between. CDR3 length equals 13 residues. Germline assignment: CDR1 SNHLY and CDR2 FYNNEI. CDR3 protein: CASSLWGPHEQYV. CDR3 nucleotide sequence: TGTGCCAGCAGCCTGTGGGGGCCCCACGAGCAGTACGTC.

J is TRBJ1-1 and V is TRBV4-2; possibly TRBD1 for D (6 bases). From germline, CDR1 is LGHNA and CDR2 YNFKEQ. V lost 0 bases to trimming and J lost 0 bases, with 11 bases between them. The CDR3 runs to 16 residues. CDR3 residues: CASSQEPRTVNTEAFF. CDR3 nucleotides: TGTGCCAGCAGCCAAGAACCGCGGACAGTGAACACTGAAGCTTTCTTT.

This clonotype was counted between two and nine times. The chain combines TRBV18 with TRBJ2-5, with no clear D. The germline gives CDR1 KGHSH, CDR2 LQKENI. The CDR3 contains 13 residues. Trimming removed 6 bases at V and 2 bases at J, with 10 bases between. The CDR3 coding sequence is TGTGCCAGCTCCCCGACCGAGCAAGAGACCCAGTACTTC. Its protein is CASSPTEQETQYF.

This clonotype has more than one count but fewer than ten. V and J are TRBV12-3 or TRBV12-4 and TRBJ1-1, with D maybe TRBD1 (5 bases). The V end lost 3 bases, the J end lost 1 base, and 9 bases lay between the germline ends. This CDR3 has 14 residues. In DNA form, the CDR3 reads TGTGCCAGCAGTTTCTGGGGGGGGAACACTGAAGCTTTCTTT. Encoded protein: CASSFWGGNTEAFF.

This clonotype was seen once. The chain recombines TRBV5-6 with TRBJ2-2; D is undetermined. Germline V gene lookup returns CDR1 SGHDT and CDR2 YYEEEE. Trimming removed 5 bases from V and 6 bases from J, with 11 bases in between. The CDR3 is 13 amino acids. The CDR3 nucleotides read TGTGCCAGCAGTTGGACCTTGGCCGGGGAGCTGTTTTTT. It codes for CASSWTLAGELFF.

The chain couples TRBV5-1 to TRBJ2-5; 7 bases are shared with TRBD2. Germline V gene lookup returns CDR1 SGHRS and CDR2 YFSETQ. The CDR3 contains 15 residues. With 4 bases clipped from V and 2 bases from J, the junction kept 8 bases outside the gene matches. CDR3 nucleotides: TGCGCCAGCAGCCGGCGGGGACTACCTCAAGAGACCCAGTACTTC. Translation: CASSRRGLPQETQYF.

This clonotype was detected only a few times. The CDR3 region has the DNA TGTGCCAGCTCACCTAATAGCGGGGTACAAGAGACCCAGTACTTC. As protein: CASSPNSGVQETQYF. This chain links TRBV18 with TRBJ2-5, with TRBD2 identical over 8 bases. Germline V gene data show CDR1 as KGHSH and CDR2 as LQKENI. The junction had 5 bases not matched to a gene; V was cut back by 3 bases and J by 2 bases. The CDR3 loop spans 15 amino acids.

This clonotype was seen many times. The chain is built from TRBV7-2 and TRBJ1-1, with D perhaps matching TRBD1 (6 bases). Per germline, CDR1 SGHTA and CDR2 FQGNSA. CDR3 length: 17 residues. Trimming pared 1 base from V and 1 base from J, leaving 16 bases between. CDR3 amino acids: CASSLGFRGPENTEAFF. In DNA, the CDR3 is TGTGCCAGCAGCTTAGGGTTTCGGGGGCCGGAGAACACTGAAGCTTTCTTT.

This clonotype was counted a few times. This rearrangement joins TRBV6-5 to TRBJ2-7; D is unclear. Germline V gives CDR1 MNHEY, CDR2 SVGAGI. The germline V and J ends were trimmed by 8 bases and 1 base, with 12 bases remaining between them. This CDR3 contains 13 residues. This CDR3 is CASATPNSYEQYF. The CDR3 DNA reads as TGTGCCAGCGCCACCCCAAATTCCTACGAGCAGTACTTC.

The table lists this clonotype with many counts. The rearrangement uses TRBV15 and TRBJ1-2, with 7 positions matching TRBD1. V was pared by 0 bases and J by 6 bases, with 16 bases of the junction left unmatched. This CDR3 is 18 amino acids long. In germline, CDR1 is LNHNV, CDR2 YYDKDF (reference sequence). CDR3 sequence reads: CATSRDLGTRQGGHGYTF. For the CDR3, the DNA is TGTGCCACCAGCAGAGATCTTGGAACTCGACAGGGTGGTCATGGCTACACCTTC.

This clonotype came up a few times. The V call is TRBV2, the J call TRBJ2-7; D remains ambiguous. Trimming took 7 bases from V and 2 from J, leaving 9 bases between them. The V gene's germline CDR1 is SNHLY and CDR2 FYNNEI. The CDR3 runs 12 residues. The CDR3 loop is CASTGLPYEQYV. CDR3 sequence (DNA): TGTGCCAGCACAGGCCTTCCCTACGAGCAGTACGTC.

This clonotype was detected a few times. The rearrangement uses TRBV11-3 and TRBJ2-3, with 7 bases identical to TRBD2. Germline lookup yields CDR1 SGHNT and CDR2 YENEEA. The CDR3 covers 15 residues. Trimming cost V 3 bases and J 3 bases; bases outside gene matches: 6. As DNA, the CDR3 is TGTGCCAGCAGCTTCGGTCCGGGGGGAACAGATACGCAGTATTTT. The encoded protein is CASSFGPGGTDTQYF.

This clonotype occurred a few times. V gene TRBV4-2 combines with J gene TRBJ2-7; D is undetermined. The germline V gene has CDR1 LGHNA and CDR2 YNFKEQ. The V end lost 1 base, the J end lost 6 bases, and 10 bases lay between the germline ends. The CDR3 totals 13 residues. CDR3 amino acids: CASSQVEEIEQYV. CDR3 nucleotide sequence: TGTGCCAGCAGCCAAGTCGAGGAGATCGAGCAGTACGTC.

This clonotype was observed at least ten times. The V and J genes are TRBV4-3 and TRBJ2-1; no clear D. Trimming cost V 0 bases and J 0 bases, with 6 bases left between them. Germline CDR1 and CDR2: LGHNA and YSLEER. The CDR3 totals 15 residues. This CDR3 is CASSQEQSSYNEQFF. The CDR3 DNA reads TGCGCCAGCAGCCAAGAACAGAGCTCCTACAATGAGCAGTTCTTC.

This clonotype was seen only a few times. The gene calls are TRBV5-1 and TRBJ2-5; D is perhaps TRBD2 (6 bases). The CDR3 has 15 residues. V lost 3 bases, J lost 5 bases, and 17 bases lay in between. The germline gives CDR1 SGHRS, CDR2 YFSETQ. As DNA, the CDR3 is TGCGCCAGCAGCTACCGACTAGTCGAATCTGAGACCCAGTACTTC. Its translation is CASSYRLVESETQYF.

The chain is built from TRBV5-1 and TRBJ2-3; 7 bases align to TRBD2. CDR1 is SGHRS, CDR2 YFSETQ, per germline. The V and J ends lost 3 bases and 4 bases, in that order; junction bases with no gene match: 14. This CDR3 comprises 17 residues. CDR3 protein: CASSSPSLPGGPDTQYF. As DNA, the CDR3 is TGCGCCAGCAGCTCCCCAAGTCTGCCGGGGGGACCAGATACGCAGTATTTT.

In its sample, this clonotype was seen a few times. The rearrangement uses TRBV20-1 and TRBJ1-2, with a weak D call TRBD1 (5 bases). The CDR3 extends over 14 amino acids. Deletions cut 5 bases from V and 7 bases from J, with 20 bases between. The germline CDR1 and CDR2 sequences are DFQATT and SNEGSKA (reference sequence). The CDR3 sequence: CSAGVATGAAGYTF. CDR3 in DNA: TGCAGTGCTGGGGTGGCCACCGGGGCGGCTGGCTACACCTTC.

The table lists this clonotype with many counts. The chain carries TRBV5-1 and TRBJ1-6, with 7 bases that match TRBD1. V was pared by 2 bases and J by 6 bases, with 2 bases of the junction left unmatched. This CDR3 is 14 amino acids long. The V gene's germline CDR1 is SGHRS and CDR2 YFSETQ. The CDR3 DNA follows: TGCGCCAGCAGCTTCGGGACAGCTAATTCACCCCTCCACTTT. Encoded protein: CASSFGTANSPLHF.

This clonotype has only a few counts. The chain links TRBV20-1 to TRBJ2-2; 7 nucleotides agree with TRBD1. There are 14 residues in the CDR3. Per germline, CDR1 DFQATT and CDR2 SNEGSKA (reference sequence). J was trimmed by 2 bases and V by 4 bases; bases with no gene match: 4. CDR3 in amino acids: CSATGTVNTGELFF. In DNA form, the CDR3 reads TGCAGTGCTACCGGGACAGTAAACACCGGGGAGCTGTTTTTT.

The chain recombines TRBV6-6 with TRBJ2-1; 8 nucleotides align to TRBD2. CDR1 and CDR2 from the germline V gene are MNHNY and SVGAGI (reference sequence). This CDR3 region has 14 residues. V shed 0 bases, J shed 9 bases, and the junction held 4 bases outside the gene matches. The CDR3 loop is CASSYSAGGAEQFF. CDR3 nucleotides: TGTGCCAGCAGTTACTCGGCGGGGGGCGCTGAGCAGTTCTTC.

This clonotype was observed a handful of times. The chain employs TRBV4-2 and TRBJ1-4; 8 bases map to TRBD1. CDR1 is LGHNA, CDR2 YNFKEQ, per germline. V gave up 0 bases and J gave up 6 bases; unmatched junction bases: 6. CDR3 size: 16 residues. Here the CDR3 DNA reads TGTGCCAGCAGCCAAGATTCCAGGGGGCTTTATGAAAAACTGTTTTTT. Its translation is CASSQDSRGLYEKLFF.